The sequence of this T cell receptor (beta chain) was determined in a study of cytomegalovirus exposure and HLA in healthy donors. The data were produced by immunoSEQ multiplex PCR, yet TCRdb's version contains in-frame clones alone and is incomplete. This sample has around 70,000 clones, with 90% to 95% found just once. With regard to this clone: Its antigen is unidentified.

Study-level points and caveats: Generally TCR sequences proved uncommon, though certain public TCRs appeared in numerous donors.

Trimming removed 5 bases from V and 2 bases from J; junction bases left unmatched: 9. Germline loops: CDR1 MNHEY, CDR2 SMNVEV (reference sequence). The CDR3 runs to 16 residues. The receptor was derived from a man aged 18 to 35 in good health and CMV-seronegative. The chain couples TRBV27 to TRBJ2-7; the match to TRBD2 covers 10 bases. What was sequenced was PBMCs. CDR3 sequence reads: CASSPPQREGPYEQYF. CDR3 coding DNA: TGTGCCAGCAGTCCCCCCCAGCGGGAGGGCCCCTACGAGCAGTACTTC.